The text below deals with one T cell receptor beta chain. Its specificity is unknown. This sample was taken from a study of CD8 T cells in ankylosing spondylitis. Study-wide points: Seemingly distinctive of ankylosing spondylitis blood was a TCR beta motif formed by eight highly homologous variants. Several of the motif variants were reported before in synovial fluid and blood from reactive arthritis.

The CDR3 consists of 15 residues. Trimming shortened V by 6 bases and J by 6 bases, and 18 bases separated the two germline ends. The germline V gene has CDR1 MNHNS and CDR2 SASEGT. One entry per CDR3 protein, called by TCRdb with MiXCR from the 5' RACE reads. The sample records over 600,000 distinct CDR3 sequences, around a fifth being singletons. This chain uses TRBV6-1 with TRBJ2-1, with D perhaps TRBD2 (5 bases). The source material was blood, either unsorted or a sorted T cell fraction (not recorded which). This clonotype was sampled from a male donor with ankylosing spondylitis. DNA of the CDR3: TGTGCCAGCAGCCCCGGGATCCGGGAATCCAATGAGCAGTTCTTC. It codes for CASSPGIRESNEQFF.